This entry lists 20 T cell receptor beta chains sequenced from one sample in a study of blood T cell repertoires in COVID-19. Assay used: immunoSEQ multiplex PCR; TCRdb lists only in-frame clones, some missing. The profile shows some 150,000 clones, around 80% of them singletons. Source material: peripheral blood. These receptor sequences come from a woman in her 70s with acute or convalescent COVID-19.

The V call is TRBV15, the J call TRBJ2-7; 11 nucleotides line up with TRBD2. The CDR3 spans 17 residues. V gave up 0 bases and J gave up 4 bases; unmatched junction bases: 8. Germline V gene lookup returns CDR1 LNHNV and CDR2 YYDKDF (reference sequence). The CDR3 here is CATSREIAGGGAYEQYF. In DNA, the CDR3 is TGTGCCACCAGCAGAGAAATAGCGGGAGGGGGTGCTTACGAGCAGTACTTC.

The V call is TRBV4-1, the J call TRBJ1-1; 9 nucleotides align to TRBD1. This CDR3 region has 17 residues. V lost 2 bases to trimming and J lost 2 bases; unmatched junction nucleotides: 9. The V gene's germline CDR1 is MGHRA and CDR2 YSYEKL. CDR3 amino acids: CASSQYRGLPVNTEAFF. CDR3 coding DNA: TGCGCCAGCAGCCAATACAGGGGGCTCCCTGTTAACACTGAAGCTTTCTTT.

This clone was seen once. J is TRBJ2-5 and V is TRBV18; tentatively, D is TRBD1 (6 bases). Germline V lookup: CDR1 KGHSH, CDR2 LQKENI. The CDR3 contains 14 residues. The ends were cut back, 5 bases at V and 5 bases at J, with 15 bases in the middle. As DNA, the CDR3 is TGTGCCAGCTCAAGGGACATTAGGCGGGAGACCCAGTACTTC. Translating it yields CASSRDIRRETQYF.

The gene calls are TRBV20-1 and TRBJ1-6, with D perhaps TRBD1 (6 bases). The CDR3 is 14 amino acids. Trimming pared 4 bases from V and 8 bases from J, leaving 15 bases between. Looked up from germline, CDR1 is DFQATT and CDR2 is SNEGSKA (reference sequence). CDR3 sequence reads: CSATDRSGDSPLHF. The CDR3 nucleotides read TGCAGTGCTACTGACAGGTCGGGAGATTCACCCCTCCACTTT.

This clone has a single count. V and J are TRBV11-2 and TRBJ2-2; D is uncertain. The V gene's germline CDR1 is SGHAT and CDR2 FQNNGV. The CDR3 is 13 residues long. V was pared by 2 bases and J by 6 bases, with 7 bases between. In nucleotides, the CDR3 is TGTGCCAGCAGCTTACTCTTCCCCGGGGAGCTGTTTTTT. It specifies CASSLLFPGELFF.

The rearrangement uses TRBV7-3 and TRBJ2-2; 10 bases fit TRBD1. CDR1 and CDR2 (germline): SGHTA, FQGTGA. V lost 5 bases, J lost 3 bases, and 6 bases stayed unmatched. The CDR3 spans 16 residues. The CDR3 sequence: CASSPRDRGDTGELFF. The CDR3 region has the DNA TGTGCCAGCAGCCCACGGGACAGGGGCGACACCGGGGAGCTGTTTTTT.

This clone was seen a handful of times. The chain has TRBV7-2 and TRBJ1-1; D remains unclear. CDR3 length: 12 amino acids. Trimming pared 5 bases from V and 7 bases from J, leaving 11 bases between. Germline CDR1 reads SGHTA; CDR2 reads FQGNSA. The CDR3 here is CASSLTSGEAFF. The CDR3 DNA reads as TGTGCCAGCAGCCTGACGTCGGGTGAAGCTTTCTTT.

The chain carries TRBV11-2 and TRBJ2-1; 12 nucleotides align to TRBD2. The trim removed 1 base at V and 0 bases at J, leaving 4 bases unmatched. The CDR3 has 18 amino acids. CDR1 is SGHAT, CDR2 FQNNGV, per germline. The CDR3 DNA follows: TGTGCCAGCAGCTTAGCCCTAGCGGGGGGGCTCTCCTACAATGAGCAGTTCTTC. This sequence encodes CASSLALAGGLSYNEQFF.

The chain is built from TRBV5-4 and TRBJ2-1; 9 nucleotides align to TRBD2. J lost 0 bases, V lost 4 bases, and 2 bases had no gene match. Germline lookup yields CDR1 SGHNT and CDR2 YYREEE (reference sequence). This CDR3 has 15 residues. The chain's CDR3 is CASSPAGGSYNEQFF. CDR3 DNA sequence: TGTGCCAGCAGCCCAGCGGGGGGCTCCTACAATGAGCAGTTCTTC.

This clone was observed a handful of times. The chain uses TRBV19 and TRBJ1-2; TRBD1 aligns across 7 bases. There are 12 residues in the CDR3. Germline V CDR1 and CDR2: LNHDA, SQIVND (reference sequence). V shed 6 bases, J shed 8 bases, and the junction held 6 bases outside the gene matches. CDR3 residues: CASRTGTLGYTF. CDR3 nucleotide sequence: TGTGCCAGTAGGACAGGGACTTTAGGCTACACCTTC.

The chain employs TRBV20-1 and TRBJ1-2, with D perhaps matching TRBD1 (5 bases). V was shortened by 3 bases and J by 8 bases, with 13 bases between the two germline ends. The germline V gene encodes CDR1 DFQATT and CDR2 SNEGSKA (reference sequence). This CDR3 has 12 residues. CDR3 sequence reads: CSASRGGDGYTF. As DNA, the CDR3 is TGCAGTGCTAGTCGCGGGGGGGACGGCTACACCTTC.

The J gene is TRBJ2-2, the V gene TRBV7-2, with 8 nucleotides matching TRBD1. Germline-derived CDR1 and CDR2 are SGHTA and FQGNSA. The CDR3 extends over 16 amino acids. V shed 5 bases, J shed 3 bases, and the junction held 8 bases outside the gene matches. The CDR3 coding sequence is TGTGCCAGCAGCCCAGTCAGGGGGCTTGACACCGGGGAGCTGTTTTTT. Its translation is CASSPVRGLDTGELFF. Variable domain in full (rest from reference TRBV7-2 and TRBJ2-2): GAGVSQSPSNKVTEKGKDVELRCDPISGHTALYWYRQSLGQGLEFLIYFQGNSAPDKSGLPSDRFSAERTGGSVSTLTIQRTQQEDSAVYLCASSPVRGLDTGELFFGEGSRLTVL.

On this clone: Other DNA sequences in this sample translate to the same CDR3. The genes are TRBV6-5 and TRBJ1-1, with a weak D call TRBD1 (5 bases). The length of the CDR3 is 14 residues. Germline assignment: CDR1 MNHEY and CDR2 SVGAGI. V lost 0 bases and J lost 5, with 10 bases in between. CDR3 sequence reads: CASSYSRGGTEAFF. The CDR3 DNA sequence: TGTGCCAGCAGTTACTCACGTGGGGGGACTGAAGCTTTCTTT.

This clone was counted once. CDR3 DNA: TGTGCCAGCAGCTTGGGGGGGACTAGCGGGCCCCACGAGCAGTACTTC. It is translated as CASSLGGTSGPHEQYF. The chain uses TRBV13 and TRBJ2-7; 12 bases match TRBD2. Germline assignment: CDR1 PRHDT and CDR2 FYEKMQ (reference sequence). CDR3 size: 16 residues. Germline trimming cut 3 bases from V and 5 bases from J; bases unmatched to any gene: 8. Combining the CDR3 with reference TRBV13 and TRBJ2-7 gives the whole variable domain AAGVIQSPRHLIKEKRETATLKCYPIPRHDTVYWYQQGPGQDPQFLISFYEKMQSDKGSIPDRFSAQQFSDYHSELNMSSLELGDSALYFCASSLGGTSGPHEQYFGPGTRLTVT.

In this sample, this clone turned up many times. V gene TRBV15 combines with J gene TRBJ1-2; 7 bases agree with TRBD1. Germline CDR1 LNHNV, CDR2 YYDKDF (reference sequence). V shed 5 bases, J shed 4 bases, and the junction held 4 bases outside the gene matches. CDR3 length equals 13 residues. CDR3 sequence reads: CATSRGQPYGYTF. CDR3 in DNA: TGTGCCACCAGCCGGGGACAGCCCTATGGCTACACCTTC.

The chain is built from TRBV5-5 and TRBJ2-5, with D unclear. The length of the CDR3 is 15 residues. Germline V gives CDR1 SGHKS, CDR2 YYEKEE (reference sequence). V lost 0 bases and J 1 base, leaving 10 bases between the germline ends. In DNA form, the CDR3 reads TGTGCCAGCAGCTTGGCCTTTAGTCTCCAAGAGACCCAGTACTTC. Protein product: CASSLAFSLQETQYF.

The rearrangement uses TRBV24-1 and TRBJ2-2; no clear D. Per germline, CDR1 KGHDR and CDR2 SFDVKD. V lost 5 bases and J 0 bases, leaving 6 bases between the germline ends. The CDR3 sequence is 14 residues long. The CDR3 reads CATSVQTNTGELFF. The CDR3 DNA reads as TGTGCCACCAGTGTGCAGACGAACACCGGGGAGCTGTTTTTT.

This clone has just a few counts. This chain links TRBV15 with TRBJ2-3; D not resolved. This CDR3 is built from 13 residues. CDR1 LNHNV and CDR2 YYDKDF come from the germline V gene (reference sequence). V shed 5 bases and J shed 5 bases, with 11 bases lying between them. As DNA, the CDR3 is TGTGCCACCAGCCCCTTACAATTAGATACGCAGTATTTT. Amino acid sequence: CATSPLQLDTQYF.

This clone was seen a single time. The CDR3 DNA follows: TGTGCCAGCAGCCCGAGCGGGCAGAGCTCCTACAATGAGCAGTTCTTC. Its translation: CASSPSGQSSYNEQFF. J is TRBJ2-1 and V is TRBV14, with TRBD2 as a possible D gene (6 bases). The ends were cut back, 4 bases at V and 0 bases at J, with 13 bases in the middle. Germline-derived CDR1 and CDR2 are SGHDN and FVKESK. The CDR3 runs to 16 residues.

This chain joins TRBV5-4 and TRBJ1-3; 9 nucleotides align to TRBD1. The CDR3 runs 16 residues. After removal of 1 base from V and 4 bases from J, the junction contained 6 bases not matched to a gene. Germline CDR1 and CDR2: SGHNT and YYREEE (reference sequence). The CDR3 here is CASSLRSGTGGNTIYF. The CDR3 DNA is TGTGCCAGCAGCTTGCGCTCCGGGACAGGGGGAAACACCATATATTTT.